Listed below are T cell receptor beta chains from one sample, sequenced in a study of OX40 agonist ivuxolimab in advanced cancers. Assay: immunoSEQ multiplex PCR; the TCRdb copy retains only in-frame clones and omits some. The sample carries 91,000 or so clones, around 84% recorded once. The sample consisted of CD4+ or CD8+ T cells sorted from blood, taken in a trial of the OX40 agonist ivuxolimab. The receptors come from an adult with an advanced solid tumor such as melanoma, head and neck, liver or kidney cancer. CDR3s include the opening cysteine and the closing phenylalanine or tryptophan. A D gene is named only where the DNA matches it firmly. Clone size, where shown, is once, few, many, or a class for clones that have expanded.

NA,TRBJ2-1,TRBD2,TRBV5-1,CASSLGLAGGLEFF,TGCGCCAGCAGCCTGGGACTAGCGGGAGGTCTGGAGTTCTTC
NA,TRBJ2-5,NA,TRBV4-2,CASSQDRRVQETQYF,TGTGCCAGCAGCCAAGATAGGAGGGTCCAAGAGACCCAGTACTTC
NA,TRBJ1-2,NA,TRBV28,CASSLGSSNYGYTF,TGTGCCAGCAGTTTAGGGTCATCGAACTATGGCTACACCTTC
NA,TRBJ2-1,NA,TRBV27,CASKRGSSYNEQFF,TGTGCCAGCAAACGAGGGAGCTCCTACAATGAGCAGTTCTTC
NA,TRBJ2-7,NA,TRBV5-1,CASSLGVAYEQYF,TGCGCCAGCAGCTTGGGCGTAGCCTACGAGCAGTACTTC
NA,TRBJ2-5,TRBD2,TRBV5-1,CASSALAGGRVETQYF,TGCGCCAGCAGCGCGCTAGCGGGAGGCCGCGTAGAGACCCAGTACTTC
once,TRBJ1-2,TRBD1,TRBV6-5,CASSYSGQGRGYTF,TGTGCCAGCAGTTACTCCGGACAGGGTCGAGGCTACACCTTC
NA,TRBJ1-1,TRBD1,TRBV7-3,CASSYTQGAEAFF,TGTGCCAGCAGTTACACACAGGGGGCTGAAGCTTTCTTT
NA,TRBJ2-2,NA,TRBV7-2,CASSLALTNTGELFF,TGTGCCAGCAGCTTAGCGCTGACGAACACCGGGGAGCTGTTTTTT
NA,TRBJ2-7,NA,TRBV20-1,CSARNFDEQYF,TGCAGTGCTAGAAACTTCGACGAGCAGTACTTC
once,TRBJ1-1,NA,TRBV6-5,CASSWGRRTEAFF,TGTGCCAGCAGTTGGGGACGCAGAACTGAAGCTTTCTTT
NA,TRBJ2-3,TRBD1,TRBV7-3,CASSFGQGNTDTQYF,TGTGCCAGCAGCTTCGGACAGGGGAACACAGATACGCAGTATTTT
NA,TRBJ2-5,TRBD2,TRBV5-4,CASSFGGSVKETQYF,TGTGCCAGCAGCTTCGGGGGGAGTGTGAAAGAGACCCAGTACTTC
NA,TRBJ1-1,NA,TRBV6-7,CASSTSGVNTEAFF,TGTGCCAGCAGTACCTCCGGCGTGAACACTGAAGCTTTCTTT
NA,TRBJ2-2,TRBD1,TRBV6-1,CASDRDRNTGELFF,TGTGCCAGCGACCGGGACAGGAACACCGGGGAGCTGTTTTTT
NA,TRBJ2-1,NA,TRBV6-6,CASSYISEQFF,TGTGCCAGCAGTTACATTTCTGAGCAGTTCTTC
NA,TRBJ2-2,NA,TRBV10-2,CASIRAGELFF,TGCGCCAGCATAAGAGCCGGGGAGCTGTTTTTT
once,TRBJ2-2,NA,TRBV5-4,CASSSPTGPTGELFF,TGTGCCAGCAGCTCACCGACAGGCCCCACCGGGGAGCTGTTTTTT
NA,TRBJ2-1,TRBD2,TRBV30,CAWSMGLDSYNEQFF,TGTGCCTGGAGTATGGGACTAGACTCCTACAATGAGCAGTTCTTC
NA,TRBJ1-5,TRBD1,TRBV10-3,CAISHDGGGFNQPQHF,TGTGCCATCAGCCATGATGGAGGGGGCTTTAATCAGCCCCAGCATTTT
few,TRBJ1-5,NA,TRBV6-1,CASSGREDQPQHF,TGTGCCAGCAGTGGGCGGGAGGATCAGCCCCAGCATTTT
NA,TRBJ1-3,TRBD1,TRBV18,CASSAGQGSGNTIYF,TGTGCCAGCTCAGCGGGACAGGGCTCTGGAAACACCATATATTTT
NA,TRBJ2-1,TRBD2,TRBV6-1,CASSEWIPTSGVPVNEQFF,TGTGCCAGCAGTGAATGGATCCCCACTAGCGGCGTGCCCGTCAATGAGCAGTTCTTC
NA,TRBJ1-2,NA,TRBV21-1,CASSKVRAYGYTF,TGTGCCAGCAGCAAAGTGAGGGCCTATGGCTACACCTTC
NA,TRBJ2-2,NA,TRBV19,CASSIAVGGELFF,TGTGCCAGTAGTATAGCGGTAGGGGGGGAGCTGTTTTTT
NA,TRBJ1-1,NA,TRBV6-1,CASSEAGNTEAFF,TGTGCCAGCAGTGAAGCAGGGAACACTGAAGCTTTCTTT
once,TRBJ2-3,NA,TRBV7-2,CASSRDWFTDTQYF,TGTGCCAGCAGCAGGGACTGGTTCACAGATACGCAGTATTTT
NA,TRBJ2-1,TRBD2,TRBV30,CAWSSRLAGVGEQFF,TGTGCCTGGAGTTCGCGACTAGCGGGAGTCGGTGAGCAGTTCTTC
NA,TRBJ2-1,TRBD2,TRBV5-1,CASGQPGTSGRAGYNEQFF,TGCGCCAGTGGACAACCCGGGACTAGCGGGAGGGCCGGTTACAATGAGCAGTTCTTC
once,TRBJ2-5,NA,TRBV2,CASGYGEQETQYF,TGTGCCAGCGGCTACGGTGAACAAGAGACCCAGTACTTC
few,TRBJ2-1,TRBD2,TRBV5-1,CASSFPTSGTSSSYNEQFF,TGCGCCAGCAGCTTCCCTACTAGCGGTACTTCTAGCTCCTACAATGAGCAGTTCTTC
few,TRBJ1-2,NA,TRBV28,CASSPGTGSNYGYTF,TGTGCCAGCAGTCCAGGAACAGGGTCTAACTATGGCTACACCTTC
NA,TRBJ2-3,TRBD1,TRBV9,CASSARMGQGPTSTDTQYF,TGTGCCAGCAGCGCCCGGATGGGACAGGGACCAACTAGCACAGATACGCAGTATTTT
NA,TRBJ1-4,TRBD1,TRBV5-1,CASSLQQGAEKLFF,TGCGCCAGCAGCTTGCAACAGGGGGCCGAAAAACTGTTTTTT
once,TRBJ2-3,NA,TRBV5-1,CASSLGTVEDTQYF,TGCGCCAGCAGCTTGGGGACTGTGGAGGATACGCAGTATTTT
NA,TRBJ1-1,NA,TRBV5-1,CASSPGEVVFGAFF,TGCGCCAGCAGCCCTGGGGAGGTTGTGTTTGGAGCTTTCTTT